This T cell receptor (beta chain) was obtained from a study of blood T cell repertoires in COVID-19. Study summary: COVID-19 samples collected from the United States, Italy and Spain covered acute and convalescent phases. PBMCs, B-cell-depleted T cells, or T cells provided the cDNA or gDNA that made up the material.

CDR3 size: 14 residues. The germline V gene has CDR1 KGHSH and CDR2 LQKENI. V gave up 3 bases and J gave up 4 bases; unmatched junction bases: 3. Original processing notes: Reference gene primer amplification gave nucleated cell count estimates. Produced via immunoSEQ multiplex PCR; TCRdb's table is partial and in-frame only. The V and J calls and clone size were taken over from that table, and D and trimming were inferred from the DNA. The sample carries 350,000 to 550,000 clones, nearly 90% recorded once. Assignment of participants to cohorts was predicated upon participant-reported clinical history.

The V call is TRBV18, the J call TRBJ1-1; 9 bases line up with TRBD1. Sequenced input: PBMCs or T cells enriched from blood (not recorded which). The TCR comes from a woman aged 18-29 years with acute COVID-19. CDR3 DNA: TGTGCCAGCTCACCGGGACAGGGCTTCACTGAAGCTTTCTTT. This gives the protein CASSPGQGFTEAFF.